This T cell receptor (beta chain) was captured by sequencing in a study of response to subunit inactivated influenza vaccine. This clonotype has at least ten counts. The CDR3 runs 14 residues. Germline V lookup: CDR1 SGHAT, CDR2 FQNNGV. Trimming removed 1 base from V and 3 bases from J, with 9 bases in between. TCRdb independently ran MiXCR on the RT-PCR reads; one entry per CDR3 protein. The sample shows a few hundred thousand distinct CDR3 sequences, 21% of them seen only once. The sequence derives from a man aged 50 to 75 who received an inactivated influenza vaccine. Sequenced material: PBMCs from blood, taken approximately 20 months after vaccination. The chain uses TRBV11-2 and TRBJ1-2; no definite D call. The chain's CDR3 is CASSLGVRDYGYTF. The CDR3, as DNA: TGTGCCAGCAGCTTAGGAGTCAGAGACTATGGCTACACCTTC.